Following are 9 T cell receptor beta chains from one sample sequenced in a study of T-cell reconstitution after alpha-beta-depleted transplantation in children. The library targeted TCRbeta and was prepared with unique molecular identifiers. TCRdb recomputed calls from the PCR reads with MiXCR, one row per CDR3 protein. The sample comprises about 440,000 distinct CDR3 sequences, over 40% of which are singletons, and about 30% rests with the top ten. This specimen was PBMCs, taken before TCRalphabeta/CD19-depleted stem cell transplant. The receptors derive from a girl aged 2 to 10 with aplastic anemia, due to receive a stem cell transplant.

The J gene is TRBJ2-3, the V gene TRBV7-2; 9 nucleotides match TRBD2. V dropped 1 base and J dropped 4; count of bases not matched to a gene: 3. CDR1 and CDR2 (germline): SGHTA, FQGNSA. This CDR3 region has 15 residues. The CDR3 bases are TGTGCCAGCAGCTTAGAGATAGCGGGGGCAGATACGCAGTATTTT. Translated, it gives CASSLEIAGADTQYF.

The chain has TRBV3-1 and TRBJ2-6; weak D call: TRBD2 (5 bases). The germline CDR1 and CDR2 sequences are LGHDT and YNNKEL (reference sequence). The CDR3 spans 17 residues. V lost 5 bases and J lost 3, with 17 bases in between. CDR3 coding DNA: TGTGCCAGCAGCTCAGCCGGGTCAAGCGGTGGGGCCAACGTCCTGACTTTC. As protein: CASSSAGSSGGANVLTF.

Comments on this clonotype: A clone one base away is much larger, so this may be a read error. The rearrangement links TRBV7-2 to TRBJ1-2; possible D gene TRBD1, 6 bases. The V gene lost 5 bases and the J gene lost 4 bases, with 20 bases spanning the gap. The germline gives CDR1 SGHTA, CDR2 FQGNSA. The CDR3 is 16 amino acids. CDR3 nucleotide sequence: TGTGCCAGCAGCGCCGAGGTCCACAGGGCCCCCTATGGCTACACCTTC. Residues: CASSAEVHRAPYGYTF.

The chain combines TRBV18 with TRBJ1-1; no clear D. CDR3 length: 12 amino acids. V lost 5 bases to trimming and J lost 4 bases, with 8 bases between them. Germline CDR1 is KGHSH and CDR2 is LQKENI. CDR3 amino acids: CASSSEATEAFF. In DNA, the CDR3 is TGTGCCAGCTCATCGGAGGCCACTGAAGCTTTCTTT.

The chain links TRBV24-1 to TRBJ2-3, with TRBD2 identical over 7 bases. The germline V gene encodes CDR1 KGHDR and CDR2 SFDVKD. The CDR3 runs to 13 residues. CDR3 region: CAIQTSRTDTQYF. The CDR3 DNA reads as TGTGCTATCCAGACTAGCAGGACAGATACGCAGTATTTT.

The table lists this clonotype with a few counts. CDR3: CSSLKETQYF. The CDR3 bases are TGCAGCTCTCTGAAAGAGACCCAGTACTTC. The chain uses TRBV20-1 and TRBJ2-5; D gene ambiguous. The CDR3 contains 10 residues. Germline V gives CDR1 DFQATT, CDR2 SNEGSKA (reference sequence).

The table lists this clonotype with a few counts. The chain links TRBV12-3 or TRBV12-4 to TRBJ1-4, with a weak D call TRBD1 (5 bases). CDR3 size: 14 residues. V lost 6 bases to trimming and J lost 7 bases, with 15 bases between them. CDR3 nucleotide sequence: TGTGCCAGCAGCCCACGAGGCGGGGGTGAAAAACTGTTTTTT. Translating gives CASSPRGGGEKLFF.

The chain employs TRBV11-2 and TRBJ2-3; D gene unclear. Germline CDR1 is SGHAT and CDR2 is FQNNGV. Trimming pared 5 bases from V and 1 base from J, leaving 16 bases between. The CDR3 covers 16 residues. CDR3 region: CASSRNGVEGTDTQYF. The CDR3 nucleotides read TGTGCCAGCAGCCGAAACGGAGTGGAAGGCACAGATACGCAGTATTTT.

V and J are TRBV11-2 and TRBJ2-5; a possible D gene is TRBD2 (6 bases). The V end was cut by 3 bases, the J end by 5 bases, with 22 bases between. The CDR3 has 17 amino acids. Germline lookup yields CDR1 SGHAT and CDR2 FQNNGV. The CDR3 region is CASSFNERVTKWETQYF. The CDR3 bases are TGTGCCAGCAGCTTTAACGAGCGGGTGACTAAGTGGGAGACCCAGTACTTC.